This T cell receptor (beta chain) was profiled in a study of cytomegalovirus exposure and HLA in healthy donors listed by TCRdb under 2017. For the study in its entirety: An earlier analysis of about 560 of the donors reported 276 Gb of sequence data and 117 million unique TCR beta sequences obtained from some 170 million T cells. Donor age, sex, ethnicity and CMV serostatus were compiled together with the repertoire data. The later analysis used no new phenotypic data to find candidate immune exposures, relying instead on TCR beta sequences and their occurrence across donors. Around 300 gigabases of sequencing data and approximately 85 million unique TCR sequences were included in an early release covering roughly 600 HLA-typed donors. A later genetic analysis took genome-wide SNP genotypes for about three fifths of the 666 donors and used that subset as a discovery cohort. Both class I and class II loci were covered by HLA typing, at four-digit resolution. High-throughput TCR immunosequencing, statistical association of individual TCRs with disease status, and machine learning were combined to predict cytomegalovirus infection status. In a later analysis, previously published TCR beta repertoires from several hundred donors were re-analyzed and high-resolution HLA genotyping was added so that TCR occurrence patterns could be studied. Besides the first cohort of 500 to 700 subjects, a separate validation cohort made up of around 120 different subjects was used. Typing coverage varied by locus: roughly 629-630 donors for A, B, C, DRB1 and DQB1; 500 to 550 for DQA1; nearly 610 for DPA1; fewer than 480 for DPB1. The study used immunosequencing to profile the T cell repertoires of 666 subjects and linked those repertoires to cytomegalovirus serostatus. The study aimed to test whether signatures of past pathogen exposure could be identified by cataloging public T cell receptors. An earlier analysis of around 580 of the donors used high-throughput TCR beta sequencing to judge whether each TCR beta V gene segment behaved as functional or pseudogenic. Roughly five DR-DQ haplotypes were treated as single units for association and clustering because of strong linkage in the cohort. Of the 350 to 400 genotyped donors, approximately 80% fell in the genetic ancestry cluster associated with self-reported Caucasian donors. Among a few hundred genotyped donors of the cohort, an average of around 240,000 unique TCR beta nucleotide sequences were sequenced per donor, roughly 20% of them non-productive. All discovery cohort repertoires had been generated on a single sequencing platform. On the study overall, not on this receptor specifically: The authors suggested that the approach could potentially be generalized to other disease states and immunological phenotypes. For the cohort, immune exposure information was limited to CMV serostatus. A further reported finding was that TCR beta sequences accurately predicted the HLA-A and HLA-B alleles for most subjects in the first cohort. Only TCR beta chains were sequenced in this cohort, and the absence of alpha or paired-chain data limited detectable features. When HLA alleles, especially DR and DQ, strongly co-occurred, attributing TCR associations to individual alleles was difficult. Across donors, most TCR sequences were observed very rarely, whereas some public TCRs were present in many individuals. In the study, some 180 TCR beta chains were listed as associated with cytomegalovirus. In vitro tests confirmed that three of the cytomegalovirus-associated TCR beta chains recognize cytomegalovirus antigens. A later analysis found that HLA-associated TCR beta chains were more clonally expanded and had lower generation probabilities than equally common non-associated chains. In both the original and validation cohorts, the classifier was reported to diagnose cytomegalovirus status with high specificity and sensitivity. Because counts were too low, roughly 17 rarely observed V segments, including chromosome 9 orphons, were left out of the earlier analysis of 587 of the donors. In a later analysis, 15,000 to 20,000 TCR beta sequences were associated with specific HLA alleles at a false discovery rate of 0.05. Broadly in line with IMGT annotations, most TCR beta V segments showed up in productive rearrangements about 90% or about 30% of the time in an earlier analysis of a few hundred of the donors. Because the 87-base-pair reads could not distinguish some IMGT-functional V segments, including TRBV6-2 and TRBV6-3, those segments were excluded. V-gene and J-gene trimming of TCR beta chains was associated with a missense DCLRE1C variant in a later genetic analysis, and the association was replicated in an independent cohort. The presence/absence analyses assumed that sequencing depth was roughly uniform across donors, and that assumption may not be true. According to a later analysis, parvovirus B19, influenza, CMV and Epstein-Barr virus appeared linked to several top co-occurrence clusters. Because some donors lacked HLA typing at each locus, the association tests relied only on the typed subset. In a later genetic analysis, fewer N-insertions in productive TCRs were reported among donors in an Asian-associated ancestry cluster than the approximately 670-donor mean. In a later analysis, most CMV-associated TCR beta chains were found to appear HLA-restricted, with HLA associations seemingly driven largely by CMV exposure. A later analysis found that TCR association rates varied across HLA loci, with DRB1 alleles showing the most associated TCRs and HLA-C alleles the fewest. Correlated functional status among segregating V segments might be attributable to linkage disequilibrium, but an unknown experimental factor could not be ruled out. A cluster of highly shared sequence variants was judged likely to represent a technical artifact of the sequencing pipeline.

V and J lose 1 base and 0 bases, and a span of 11 bases separates them. The cysteine opens and the phenylalanine closes a CDR3 of 16 amino acids. The entry retains the CDR3 DNA only, 48 bases that are in frame from base 1. As encoded in the germline V gene (reference sequence), CDR1 is SGHAT while CDR2 is FQDESV. In total, 600 or so healthy bone marrow donors made up the cohort. At the time of sampling, every cohort member was nominally healthy, though immune exposures that went unrecorded were likely present. The donor was CMV seronegative and belonged to the group of around 400 seronegative cohort members. Every donor gave a peripheral blood sample, and the peripheral blood mononuclear cells from that sample were used for TCR beta sequencing. Genomic DNA extraction from the blood cell samples was performed with the Qiagen DNeasy Blood Extraction Kit. The library came from the immunoSEQ multiplex PCR assay. For the multiplex PCR, a mixture combining 60 forward primers for TCR Vbeta segments and 13 reverse primers for TCR Jbeta segments was used. Amplification of the CDR3 region of rearranged TCR beta genes was performed with a multiplex PCR assay on genomic DNA. The Illumina HiSeq System was used to sequence the amplified TCR beta libraries as 87-base-pair reads. The original methods were these. Across the 670 or so repertoires, a later analysis counted roughly 84 million unique TCR beta chains, roughly 11 million of which were shared by at least two donors. Raw reads were error-corrected and collapsed into unique sequences by a nearest-neighbor algorithm in which closely related sequences were merged to remove PCR and sequencing errors. CDR3 sequences were aligned to IMGT reference sequences to assign V, D and J gene segments. For a sequence to be retained, a match of at least six nucleotides to both a V gene segment and a J gene segment was required. Rearrangements were classified as productive when the CDR3 lacked stop codons and remained in frame with V and J, and all other rearrangements were classified as non-productive. Following IMGT convention, CDR3 was defined as the stretch from the second conserved V-encoded cysteine to the conserved J-encoded phenylalanine. The earlier analysis of about 500 of the donors excluded sequences that lacked an unambiguous match to a single V gene segment. In an earlier analysis of 500 to 750 of the donors, V segments were called functional above 56.7% productive rearrangements and were called segregating when the between-donor standard deviation exceeded 5%. To diagnose cytomegalovirus status from the catalog of TCR beta chain sequences, a statistical classification framework was built. V and J gene assignment, in a later analysis, came from comparing TCR nucleotide sequences with IMGT/GENE-DB human TR gene sequences. The TCRdist pipeline was used in a later analysis to assign CDR3 sequences and most-parsimonious VDJ recombination scenarios. In a later analysis, each TCR beta chain was defined by its CDR3 amino acid sequence together with its V-gene family, and reads without a unique V-gene family were excluded. To address suspected cross-contamination and a sequencing artifact, a later analysis removed roughly 640 highly shared, low-generation-probability nucleotide sequences. In a later analysis, a clonal expansion index for each public chain was calculated from normalized within-repertoire ranks of inferred template counts. In a later analysis, generation probabilities were computed with a VDJ recombination model fitted to out-of-frame rearrangements, and the resulting probabilities were checked against IGoR. In a later analysis, hypergeometric tests were used to score TCR-TCR, TCR-HLA and TCR-CMV co-occurrence, with a repertoire-size bias correction applied to TCR pairs. In a later analysis, false discovery rates were estimated by permuting HLA or CMV assignments 20 times. In a later analysis, co-occurring TCRs were grouped using DBSCAN, with TCRdist sequence similarity added in when clustering inside HLA-allele-positive subsets. Repertoires with fewer than 30,000 or more than 120,000 public chains, plus five repertoires with anomalous nucleotide sharing, were excluded from co-occurrence clustering. TCRdb re-hosts the immuneACCESS table, in-frame sequences only. Its copies lack some clones; in the studies checked, an unresolved V gene accounts for under half of them, and the cause for the rest is not known. D and trimming come from the DNA, and the V and J calls and clone size come from that table. The sample records more than 140,000 clones, 75% of which are singletons. The ten most abundant clones make up more than 2.5% of the sample.

As to this clone: What this receptor recognizes is not known. No base quality values were provided; no much bigger clone lies one nucleotide off.

The sequence links TRBV11-1 to TRBJ2-3; a tentative D match to TRBD2 spans 5 bases. Sequenced input: PBMCs. The receptor was derived from a middle-aged man in good health and CMV-seronegative. CDR3 protein: CASSLGRWESTDTQYF. At the DNA level, the sequence is TGTGCCAGCAGCTTAGGTCGATGGGAGAGCACAGATACGCAGTATTTT.